Given below is one T cell receptor beta chain in context. This sample was taken from a study of human T cells and chemical hapten exposure. The overall study: Minor volume differences among pooled libraries chiefly drove per-sample TCR yield variation.

Individual cDNA molecules each carried unique molecular identifiers attached by the library. TCRdb analysed the RACE reads with MiXCR anew, one entry per CDR3 protein. The table includes around 95,000 distinct CDR3 sequences, 10% to 13% detected once. This sample's time point: pre-sensitization, week 0. Sample treatment: therapeutic diphenylcyclopropenone sensitization with weekly scalp DPC. The material sequenced was whole blood, taken in connection with sensitization to the hapten diphenylcyclopropenone (DPC). The receptor was isolated from a woman aged 55-70 years with alopecia areata. Some clones in this sample may be carry-over from other donors' samples.

The CDR3, as DNA: TGTGCCAGCAGCTTAGATGGGTTAGAGACCCAGTACTTC. This encodes CASSLDGLETQYF. The chain has TRBV7-9 and TRBJ2-5, with D uncertain. V dropped 1 base and J dropped 4 bases, with 7 bases sitting between them. The CDR3 length is 13 residues. Germline assignment: CDR1 SEHNR and CDR2 FQNEAQ (reference sequence). Drawing the rest from reference TRBV7-9 and TRBJ2-5, the complete variable domain is DTGVSQNPRHKITKRGQNVTFRCDPISEHNRLYWYRQTLGQGPEFLTYFQNEAQLEKSRLLSDRFSAERPKGSFSTLEIQRTEQGDSAMYLCASSLDGLETQYFGPGTRLLVL.